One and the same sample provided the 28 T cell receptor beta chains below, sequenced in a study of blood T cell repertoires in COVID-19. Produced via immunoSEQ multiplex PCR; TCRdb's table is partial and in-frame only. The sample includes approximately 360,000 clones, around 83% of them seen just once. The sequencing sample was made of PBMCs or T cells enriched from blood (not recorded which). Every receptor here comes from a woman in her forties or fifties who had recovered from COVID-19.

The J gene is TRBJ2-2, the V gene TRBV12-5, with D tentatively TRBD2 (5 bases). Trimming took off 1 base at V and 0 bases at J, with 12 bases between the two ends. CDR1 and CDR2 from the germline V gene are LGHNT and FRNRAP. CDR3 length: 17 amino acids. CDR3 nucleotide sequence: TGTGCTAGTGGTTTGGGCCTCCAGGAGGCGAACACCGGGGAGCTGTTTTTT. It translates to CASGLGLQEANTGELFF.

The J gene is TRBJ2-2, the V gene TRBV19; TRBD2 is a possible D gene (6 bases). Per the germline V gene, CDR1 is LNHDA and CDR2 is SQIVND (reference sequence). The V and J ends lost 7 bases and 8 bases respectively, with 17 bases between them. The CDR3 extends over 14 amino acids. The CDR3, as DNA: TGTGCCAGTAAGGCGGGGCGGAGAGTAGGGGAGCTGTTTTTT. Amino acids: CASKAGRRVGELFF.

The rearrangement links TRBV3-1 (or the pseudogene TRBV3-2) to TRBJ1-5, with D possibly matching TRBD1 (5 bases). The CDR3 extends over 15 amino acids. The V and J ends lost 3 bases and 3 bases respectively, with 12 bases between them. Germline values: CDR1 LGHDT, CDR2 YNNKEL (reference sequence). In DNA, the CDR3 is TGTGCCAGCAGCCACCCTTACAGGAACAATCAGCCCCAGCATTTT. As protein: CASSHPYRNNQPQHF.

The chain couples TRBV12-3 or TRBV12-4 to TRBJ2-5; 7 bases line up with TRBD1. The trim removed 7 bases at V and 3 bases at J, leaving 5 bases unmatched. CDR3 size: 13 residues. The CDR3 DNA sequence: TGTGCCAGCAACCCACAGGGGAAAGAGACCCAGTACTTC. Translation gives CASNPQGKETQYF.

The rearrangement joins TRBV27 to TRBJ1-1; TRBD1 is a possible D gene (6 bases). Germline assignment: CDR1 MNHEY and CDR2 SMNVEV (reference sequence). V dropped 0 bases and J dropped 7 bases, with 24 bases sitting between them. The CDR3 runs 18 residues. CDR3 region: CASSLSGAEGSGYSEAFF. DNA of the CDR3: TGTGCCAGCAGTTTATCGGGGGCAGAGGGGTCAGGGTACAGTGAAGCTTTCTTT.

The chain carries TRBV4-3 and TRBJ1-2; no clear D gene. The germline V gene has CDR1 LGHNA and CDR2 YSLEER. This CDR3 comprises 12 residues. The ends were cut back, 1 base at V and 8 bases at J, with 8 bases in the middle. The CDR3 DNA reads TGCGCCAGCAGCCAAGCGGGAGCCGGCTACACCTTC. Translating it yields CASSQAGAGYTF.

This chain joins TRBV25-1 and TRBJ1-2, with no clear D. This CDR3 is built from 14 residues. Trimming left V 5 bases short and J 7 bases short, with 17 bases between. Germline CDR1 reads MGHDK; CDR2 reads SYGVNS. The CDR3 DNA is TGTGCCAGCAGTCCACCCTACGGGGTTTCTGGCTACACCTTC. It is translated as CASSPPYGVSGYTF.

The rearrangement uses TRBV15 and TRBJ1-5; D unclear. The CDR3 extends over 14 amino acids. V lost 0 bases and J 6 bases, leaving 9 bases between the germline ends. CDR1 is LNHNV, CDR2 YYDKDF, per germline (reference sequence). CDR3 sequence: CATSRDRGSQPQHF. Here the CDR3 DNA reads TGTGCCACCAGCAGAGATAGAGGGTCTCAGCCCCAGCATTTT. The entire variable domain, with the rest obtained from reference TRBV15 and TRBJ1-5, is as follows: DAMVIQNPRYQVTQFGKPVTLSCSQTLNHNVMYWYQQKSSQAPKLLFHYYDKDFNNEADTPDNFQSRRPNTSFCFLDIRSPGLGDTAMYLCATSRDRGSQPQHFGDGTRLSIL.

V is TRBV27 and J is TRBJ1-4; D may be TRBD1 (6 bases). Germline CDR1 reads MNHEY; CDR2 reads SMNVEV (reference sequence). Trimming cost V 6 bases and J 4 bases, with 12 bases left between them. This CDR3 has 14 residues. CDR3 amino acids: CASRITGINEKLFF. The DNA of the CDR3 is TGTGCCAGCAGGATAACAGGGATTAATGAAAAACTGTTTTTT.

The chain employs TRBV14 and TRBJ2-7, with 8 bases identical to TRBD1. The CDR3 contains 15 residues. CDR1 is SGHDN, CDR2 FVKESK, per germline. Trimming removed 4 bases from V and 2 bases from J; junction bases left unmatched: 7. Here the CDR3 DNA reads TGTGCCAGCAGCCCGGCAGGACAGGGTCCCTACGAGCAGTACTTC. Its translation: CASSPAGQGPYEQYF.

CDR3 in amino acids: CASSRSGGLVSDTQYF. The CDR3 nucleotides are TGTGCCAGCAGCCGATCAGGGGGACTAGTTTCCGATACGCAGTATTTT. This sequence joins TRBV3-1 (or the pseudogene TRBV3-2) and TRBJ2-3, with D possibly matching TRBD2 (8 bases). This CDR3 has 16 residues. Per germline, CDR1 LGHDT and CDR2 YNNKEL (reference sequence). The V end lost 4 bases, the J end lost 6 bases, and 20 bases lay between the germline ends.

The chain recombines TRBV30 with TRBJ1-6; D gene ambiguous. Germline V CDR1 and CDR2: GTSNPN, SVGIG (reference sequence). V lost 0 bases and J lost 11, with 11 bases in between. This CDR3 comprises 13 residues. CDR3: CAWSVQEGPPLHF. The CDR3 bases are TGTGCCTGGAGTGTACAAGAGGGCCCACCCCTCCACTTT.

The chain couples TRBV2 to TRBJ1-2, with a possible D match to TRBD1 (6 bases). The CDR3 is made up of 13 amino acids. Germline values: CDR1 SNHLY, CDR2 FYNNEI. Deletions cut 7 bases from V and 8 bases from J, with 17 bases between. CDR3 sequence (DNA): TGTGCCAGCACCCTACAGGGACCGTGGGGCTACACCTTC. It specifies CASTLQGPWGYTF.

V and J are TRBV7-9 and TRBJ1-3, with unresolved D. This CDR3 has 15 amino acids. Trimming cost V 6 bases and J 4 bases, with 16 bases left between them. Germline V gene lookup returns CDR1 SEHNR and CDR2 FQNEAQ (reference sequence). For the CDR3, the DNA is TGTGCCAGCAGGGACTGGGTAGATGACGGAAACACCATATATTTT. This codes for CASRDWVDDGNTIYF.

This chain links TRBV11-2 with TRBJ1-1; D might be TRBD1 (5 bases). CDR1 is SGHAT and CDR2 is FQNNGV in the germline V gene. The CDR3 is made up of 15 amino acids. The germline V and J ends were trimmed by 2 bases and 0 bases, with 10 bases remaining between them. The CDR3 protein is CASSLIGEVNTEAFF. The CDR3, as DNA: TGTGCCAGCAGCTTAATAGGGGAGGTGAACACTGAAGCTTTCTTT.

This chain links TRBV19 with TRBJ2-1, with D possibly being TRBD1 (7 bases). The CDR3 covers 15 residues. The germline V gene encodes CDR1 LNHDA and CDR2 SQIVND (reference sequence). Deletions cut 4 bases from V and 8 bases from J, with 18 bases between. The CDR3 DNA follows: TGTGCCAGTAGTACCCTAGGGCTCAGGGGGGATGAGCAGTTCTTC. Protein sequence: CASSTLGLRGDEQFF.

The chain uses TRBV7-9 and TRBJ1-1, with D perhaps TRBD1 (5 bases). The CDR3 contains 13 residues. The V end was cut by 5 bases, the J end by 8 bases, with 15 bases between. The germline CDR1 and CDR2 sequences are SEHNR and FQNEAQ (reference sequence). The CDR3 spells CASSLGRGWEAFF. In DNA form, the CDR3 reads TGTGCCAGCAGCCTAGGGAGGGGTTGGGAAGCTTTCTTT.

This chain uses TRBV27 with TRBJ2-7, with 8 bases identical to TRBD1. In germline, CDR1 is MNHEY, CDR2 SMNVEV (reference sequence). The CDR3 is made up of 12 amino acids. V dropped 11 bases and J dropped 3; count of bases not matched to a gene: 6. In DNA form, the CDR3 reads TGTGCCTCGGGACAGGCGGTCTACGAGCAGTACTTC. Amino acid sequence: CASGQAVYEQYF.

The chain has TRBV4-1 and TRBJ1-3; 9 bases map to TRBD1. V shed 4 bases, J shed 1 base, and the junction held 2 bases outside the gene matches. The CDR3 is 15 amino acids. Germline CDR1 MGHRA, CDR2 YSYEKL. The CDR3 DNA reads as TGCGCCAGCAGCCCAGACAGGGGGTCTGGAAACACCATATATTTT. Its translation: CASSPDRGSGNTIYF.

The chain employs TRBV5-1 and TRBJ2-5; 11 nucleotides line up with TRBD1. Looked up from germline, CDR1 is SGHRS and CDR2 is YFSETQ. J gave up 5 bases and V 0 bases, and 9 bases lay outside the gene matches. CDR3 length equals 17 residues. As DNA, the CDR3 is TGCGCCAGCAGCTTGGCCGAGGACAGGGGGCCACGCGAGACCCAGTACTTC. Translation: CASSLAEDRGPRETQYF.

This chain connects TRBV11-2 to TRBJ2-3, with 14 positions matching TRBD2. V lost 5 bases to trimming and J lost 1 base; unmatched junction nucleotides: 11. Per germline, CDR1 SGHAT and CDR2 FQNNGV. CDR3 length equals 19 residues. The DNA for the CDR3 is TGTGCCAGCAGCGTACAATCAGGACTAGCGGGGGGCCGCACAGATACGCAGTATTTT. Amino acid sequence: CASSVQSGLAGGRTDTQYF.

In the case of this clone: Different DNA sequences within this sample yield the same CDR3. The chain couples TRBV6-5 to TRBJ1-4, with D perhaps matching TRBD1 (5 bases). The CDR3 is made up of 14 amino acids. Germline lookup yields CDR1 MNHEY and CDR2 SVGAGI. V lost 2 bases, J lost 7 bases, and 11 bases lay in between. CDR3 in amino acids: CASSYTGQGEKLFF. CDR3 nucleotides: TGTGCCAGCAGTTACACAGGCCAGGGTGAAAAACTGTTTTTT.

The CDR3: CATSDRGGGTDTQYF. DNA of the CDR3: TGTGCCACCAGTGATAGGGGGGGAGGCACAGATACGCAGTATTTT. This chain uses TRBV24-1 with TRBJ2-3, with D possibly matching TRBD2 (7 bases). Trimming cost V 3 bases and J 1 base, with 10 bases left between them. This CDR3 region has 15 residues. The V gene's germline CDR1 is KGHDR and CDR2 SFDVKD.

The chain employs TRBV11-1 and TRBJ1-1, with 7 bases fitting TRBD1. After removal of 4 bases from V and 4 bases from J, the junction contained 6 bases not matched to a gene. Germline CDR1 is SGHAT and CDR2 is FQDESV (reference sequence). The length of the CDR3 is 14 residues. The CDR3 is CASSSLTGTTEAFF. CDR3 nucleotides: TGTGCCAGCAGCTCACTGACAGGGACCACTGAAGCTTTCTTT.

The CDR3 coding sequence is TGTGCCAGTAGTAAGGCTCCTAGCGTTACCAGAGCCTACGAGCAGTACTTC. Translated, it gives CASSKAPSVTRAYEQYF. The chain uses TRBV19 and TRBJ2-7, with D maybe TRBD2 (6 bases). Trimming shortened V by 4 bases and J by 2 bases, and 21 bases separated the two germline ends. The germline V gene has CDR1 LNHDA and CDR2 SQIVND (reference sequence). The CDR3 has 17 residues.

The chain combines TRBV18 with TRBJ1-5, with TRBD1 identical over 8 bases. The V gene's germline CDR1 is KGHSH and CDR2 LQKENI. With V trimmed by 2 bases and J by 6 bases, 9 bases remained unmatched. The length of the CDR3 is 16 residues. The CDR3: CASSPSSGQGSQPQHF. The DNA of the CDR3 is TGTGCCAGCTCACCATCCTCCGGACAGGGATCTCAGCCCCAGCATTTT.

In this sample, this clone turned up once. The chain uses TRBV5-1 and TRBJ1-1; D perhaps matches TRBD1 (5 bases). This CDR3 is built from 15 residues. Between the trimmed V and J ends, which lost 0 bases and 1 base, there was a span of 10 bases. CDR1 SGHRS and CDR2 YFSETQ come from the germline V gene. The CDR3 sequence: CASSLAGGGNTEAFF. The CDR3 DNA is TGCGCCAGCAGCTTGGCCGGGGGAGGGAACACTGAAGCTTTCTTT.

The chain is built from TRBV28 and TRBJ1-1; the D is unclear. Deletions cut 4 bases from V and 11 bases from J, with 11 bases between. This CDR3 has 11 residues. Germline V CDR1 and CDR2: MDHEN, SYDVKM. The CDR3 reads CASSSLGPAFF. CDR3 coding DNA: TGTGCCAGCAGTTCCCTCGGTCCGGCTTTCTTT.